This is a list of T cell receptor beta chains from one sample in a study of T-cell reconstitution after alpha-beta-depleted transplantation in children. Each CDR3 protein gets one entry after TCRdb re-called the PCR reads with MiXCR. The sample contains roughly 400,000 distinct CDR3 sequences, just over 20% of which appear only once. The sequencing here drew on PBMCs from the stem cell graft donor, taken from the stem cell graft. The receptors come from a human donor who donated a stem cell graft to a child with acute myeloid leukemia. Both conserved end residues are part of each CDR3. The D gene is left open where the match is weak. Size tells how often a clone was seen (once, few, many) or the class of an expanded clone, and some rows leave it out.

few,TRBV7-3,NA,TRBJ2-2,14,TGTGCCAGCAGCCGTCCCGGGAACACCGGGGAGCTGTTTTTT,CASSRPGNTGELFF
NA,TRBV4-3,NA,TRBJ1-4,12,TGCGCCAGCAGCCGCAATAATGAAAAACTGTTTTTT,CASSRNNEKLFF
many,TRBV7-9,TRBD2,TRBJ2-1,16,TGTGCCAGCAGCTTAGGTCTGGCGGGAGTAGAGGATGAGCAGTTCTTC,CASSLGLAGVEDEQFF
NA,TRBV7-2,TRBD2,TRBJ2-7,15,TGTGCCAGCAGCTTAGGGGGACTAGCGGGAGCCGAGCAGTACTTC,CASSLGGLAGAEQYF
NA,TRBV7-9,NA,TRBJ1-1,14,TGTGCCAGCAGCTTCGGCCCACCGAACACTGAAGCTTTCTTT,CASSFGPPNTEAFF
few,TRBV27,NA,TRBJ1-1,17,TGTGCCAGCAGTTTAAGTCCCGGGGTGGGGATGAACACTGAAGCTTTCTTT,CASSLSPGVGMNTEAFF
NA,TRBV25-1,NA,TRBJ2-5,16,TGTGCCAGCAGTGAATTCTCAGGGACCAAACAAGAGACCCAGTACTTC,CASSEFSGTKQETQYF
few,TRBV6-1,NA,TRBJ1-1,14,TGTGCCAGCAGGGAGCCCGCCATGAACACTGAAGCTTTCTTT,CASREPAMNTEAFF
few,TRBV7-9,NA,TRBJ2-1,15,TGTGCCAGCCCGAGGGGGGATTACTCCTACAATGAGCAGTTCTTC,CASPRGDYSYNEQFF
NA,TRBV2,NA,TRBJ1-1,13,TGTGCCAGCAGTGTTAAGGAAGGCACTGAAGCTTTCTTT,CASSVKEGTEAFF
few,TRBV12-3/TRBV12-4,NA,TRBJ2-2,15,TGTGCCAGCAGTTCGTACAGGGCGGGCACCGGGGAGCTGTTTTTT,CASSSYRAGTGELFF
NA,TRBV25-1,TRBD1,TRBJ2-1,13,TGTGCCAGCGGAAGGACAGGGGGCAATGAGCAGTTCTTC,CASGRTGGNEQFF
NA,TRBV28,NA,TRBJ2-5,14,TGTGCCAGCAGCCCCAGGGCGGATAAGGAGACCCAGTACTTC,CASSPRADKETQYF
NA,TRBV12-3/TRBV12-4,NA,TRBJ2-5,16,TGTGCCAGCAGCCCCTTCATTCTAGGGCAACAAGAGACCCAGTACTTC,CASSPFILGQQETQYF
few,TRBV10-3,TRBD1,TRBJ2-2,16,TGTGCCATCAGGACTTCCGTCGACAGGGATGCCGGGGAGCTGTTTTTT,CAIRTSVDRDAGELFF
NA,TRBV12-3/TRBV12-4,TRBD2,TRBJ2-1,15,TGTGCCAGCAGTCCCGCTAGCGGGGACTACAATGAGCAGTTCTTC,CASSPASGDYNEQFF
few,TRBV5-6,NA,TRBJ2-1,15,TGTGCCAGCAGCTTGGGGCCGTCAATCTACAATGAGCAGTTCTTC,CASSLGPSIYNEQFF
NA,TRBV12-3/TRBV12-4,NA,TRBJ2-1,18,TGTGCCAGCAGTTCCCGTCAGGGTAGTGGGGAAGGGGGTCGGGGGCAGTTCTTC,CASSSRQGSGEGGRGQFF
many,TRBV29-1,TRBD1,TRBJ2-4,12,TGCAGCGCCACGACAGGGGTGGTTGTTCAGTACTTC,CSATTGVVVQYF
few,TRBV28,TRBD2,TRBJ2-7,16,TGTGCCAGCAGCCTAGGGTTCGGCGGGAGCCCCTACGAGCAGTACTTC,CASSLGFGGSPYEQYF
NA,TRBV15,NA,TRBJ1-5,12,TGTGCCACCAGCAGGCAGGGACAGCCCCAGCATTTT,CATSRQGQPQHF
many,TRBV7-7,TRBD2,TRBJ2-3,15,TGTGCCAGCAGCTCACAAAGCGGGACCACAGATACGCAGTATTTT,CASSSQSGTTDTQYF
NA,TRBV4-3,TRBD2,TRBJ2-7,15,TGCGCCAGCAGCCAAGATCCAGCGGGGGCCTACGAGCAGTACTTC,CASSQDPAGAYEQYF
NA,TRBV5-1,TRBD1,TRBJ2-1,15,TGCGCCTGCAGCCCGGGACAGGGGGCATACAATGAGCAGTTCTTC,CACSPGQGAYNEQFF
NA,TRBV7-8,TRBD2,TRBJ2-2,18,TGTGCCAGCAGCTCTGAACTAGTTGGGAGGGGTCGGACCGGGGAGCTGTTTTTT,CASSSELVGRGRTGELFF
NA,TRBV29-1,TRBD2,TRBJ2-1,15,TGCAGCGTCCTCGCCCTAGCGGGCCCTTACAATGAGCAGTTCTTC,CSVLALAGPYNEQFF
many,TRBV29-1,NA,TRBJ2-1,16,TGCAGCGTTGAAGGAGGCGAGAGCAACTCCTACAATGAGCAGTTCTTC,CSVEGGESNSYNEQFF
once,TRBV3-1,TRBD2,TRBJ2-1,15,TGTGCCAGCAGCCAAGAGCCCAAGGGACTAGCGGGCCAGTTCTTC,CASSQEPKGLAGQFF
many,TRBV5-6,TRBD1,TRBJ2-5,14,TGTGCCAGCACCCAGGGGGTAAGGCAAGAGACCCAGTACTTC,CASTQGVRQETQYF
NA,TRBV28,NA,TRBJ2-3,14,TGTGCCAGCAGTACCCAGGGACTTTCAGATACGCAGTATTTT,CASSTQGLSDTQYF
NA,TRBV12-3/TRBV12-4,TRBD2,TRBJ2-3,16,TGTGCCAGCAGTCCAAAACTAGCGGGAGTGACAGATACGCAGTATTTT,CASSPKLAGVTDTQYF
many,TRBV20-1,TRBD2,TRBJ2-7,17,TGCAGTGCCCACGGACTAGCGGGAGGGCCTGTGGCATACGAGCAGTACTTC,CSAHGLAGGPVAYEQYF
few,TRBV6-1,NA,TRBJ2-1,14,TGTGCATCTCTGGGGCTAGCTATAACAAATGAGCAGTTCTTC,CASLGLAITNEQFF
many,TRBV19,NA,TRBJ2-5,12,TGTGCCAGTAGTATAATGGGGGAGACCCAGTACTTC,CASSIMGETQYF
many,TRBV25-1,NA,TRBJ2-7,14,TGTGCCAGCAGTGAATTAACACGAACCTACGAGCAGTACTTC,CASSELTRTYEQYF
NA,TRBV20-1,NA,TRBJ1-1,14,TGCAGTGCTAGAGACCAGGGTACTGACACTGAAGCTTTCTTT,CSARDQGTDTEAFF
few,TRBV12-3/TRBV12-4,NA,TRBJ2-7,15,TGTGCCAGCAGTCCTAGTTTGGGGAGACCTTACGAGCAGTACTTC,CASSPSLGRPYEQYF
NA,TRBV5-1,TRBD2,TRBJ2-7,14,TGCGCCAGCAGCTTGGGGGACTACCGCTACGAGCAGTACTTC,CASSLGDYRYEQYF
NA,TRBV7-3,NA,TRBJ2-1,16,TGTGCCAGCAGCCCTACCTCTAGCGCCCGGAGGAATGAGCAGTTCTTC,CASSPTSSARRNEQFF
NA,TRBV20-1,NA,TRBJ1-2,11,TGCAGTGCTAGTCTGGGGAATGGCTACACCTTC,CSASLGNGYTF
once,TRBV28,TRBD1,TRBJ2-1,16,TGTGCCAGCAGTTACGCGGGACAGGGATCTTACAATGAGCAGTTCTTC,CASSYAGQGSYNEQFF
NA,TRBV7-8,NA,TRBJ2-1,17,TGTGCCAGCAGCCCAACACGGCCTGGGAGCTCCTACAATGAGCAGTTCTTC,CASSPTRPGSSYNEQFF
NA,TRBV28,NA,TRBJ1-1,15,TGTGCCAGCAGTTTAAGGAGACAGCGAAGGACTGAAGCTTTCTTT,CASSLRRQRRTEAFF
few,TRBV7-2,TRBD2,TRBJ2-5,14,TGTGCCAGCAGCCTGGGGGGGTTCCAAGAGACCCAGTACTTC,CASSLGGFQETQYF
many,TRBV6-1,NA,TRBJ1-1,16,TGTGCCAGCAGCCCCATTGGGGTAAGGGTGAACACTGAAGCTTTCTTT,CASSPIGVRVNTEAFF
few,TRBV27,NA,TRBJ2-1,14,TGTGCCAGCAGTACTTATGAGTCCTACAATGAGCAGTTCTTC,CASSTYESYNEQFF
few,TRBV2,NA,TRBJ1-1,14,TGTGCCAGCAGTCCCCCGGGAAGTTGGGCTGAAGCTTTCTTT,CASSPPGSWAEAFF
NA,TRBV20-1,NA,TRBJ2-3,13,TGCAGTGCTAGGGGGCGGTACACAGATACGCAGTATTTT,CSARGRYTDTQYF
NA,TRBV7-2,TRBD1,TRBJ1-1,15,TGTGCCAGCAGCCTTGTAGGGGGCCAGAACACTGAAGCTTTCTTT,CASSLVGGQNTEAFF
NA,TRBV24-1,NA,TRBJ2-3,14,TGTGCCACCAGTCGGAGGGGGAGCACAGATACGCAGTATTTT,CATSRRGSTDTQYF
NA,TRBV4-3,TRBD1,TRBJ2-7,17,TGCGCCAGCAGCCAAGATCGGGATAAGGACAGGGGGAACGAGCAGTACTTC,CASSQDRDKDRGNEQYF
few,TRBV20-1,TRBD2,TRBJ2-2,16,TGCAGTGCTAGAAGTACTAGCGGGAATCTGGGCGGGGAGCTGTTTTTT,CSARSTSGNLGGELFF
NA,TRBV15,NA,TRBJ2-2,14,TGTGCCGCCGCCACCGGTTCGGACACCGGGGAGCTGTTTTTT,CAAATGSDTGELFF
NA,TRBV29-1,TRBD2,TRBJ2-5,13,TGCAGCGTTTGGGGGGGAAGGAGAGAGACCCAGTACTTC,CSVWGGRRETQYF
NA,TRBV6-1,NA,TRBJ2-4,14,TGTGCCAGCAGCTGGGACCTACCTAGGGACATTCAGTACTTC,CASSWDLPRDIQYF